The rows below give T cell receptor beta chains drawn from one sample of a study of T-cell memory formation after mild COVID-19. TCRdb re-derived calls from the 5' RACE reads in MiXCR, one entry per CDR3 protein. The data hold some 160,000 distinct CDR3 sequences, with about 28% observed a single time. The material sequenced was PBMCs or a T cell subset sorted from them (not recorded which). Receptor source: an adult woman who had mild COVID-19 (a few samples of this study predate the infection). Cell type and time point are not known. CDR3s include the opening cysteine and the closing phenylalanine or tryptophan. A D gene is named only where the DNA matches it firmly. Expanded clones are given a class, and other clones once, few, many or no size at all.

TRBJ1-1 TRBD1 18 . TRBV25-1 CASSPNRDRGRRVTEAFF TGTGCCAGCAGTCCAAACCGGGACAGGGGGCGCAGGGTCACTGAAGCTTTCTTT
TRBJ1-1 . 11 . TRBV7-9 CASSLDTEAFF TGTGCCAGCAGCTTGGACACTGAAGCTTTCTTT
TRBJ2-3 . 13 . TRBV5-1 CASSSTGRDTQYF TGCGCCAGCAGCTCCACAGGGAGAGATACGCAGTATTTT
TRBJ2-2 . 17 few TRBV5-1 CASSLLPLADYTGELFF TGCGCCAGCAGCTTGCTCCCACTGGCGGATTACACCGGGGAGCTGTTTTTT
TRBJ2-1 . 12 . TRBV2 CASTKEYNEQFF TGTGCCAGCACGAAGGAGTACAATGAGCAGTTCTTC
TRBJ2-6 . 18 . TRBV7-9 CASSLAQIYFSGANVLTF TGTGCCAGCAGCTTAGCCCAGATTTATTTCTCTGGGGCCAACGTCCTGACTTTC
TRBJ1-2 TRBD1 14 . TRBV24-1 CATSDSRGRDGYTF TGTGCCACCAGTGATAGCAGGGGGCGCGATGGCTACACCTTC
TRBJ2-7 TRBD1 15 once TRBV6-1 CASSEPGQGSHEQYF TGTGCCAGCAGTGAACCCGGACAGGGCAGCCACGAGCAGTACTTC
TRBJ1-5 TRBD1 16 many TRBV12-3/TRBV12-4 CASSLDRGHSNQPQHF TGTGCCAGCAGTCTTGACAGGGGGCATAGCAATCAGCCCCAGCATTTT
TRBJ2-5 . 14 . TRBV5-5 CASSSGTQQETQYF TGTGCCAGCAGCTCCGGGACCCAGCAAGAGACCCAGTACTTC
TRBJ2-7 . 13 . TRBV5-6 CASSLRKTYEQYF TGTGCCAGCAGCCTGAGAAAAACCTACGAGCAGTACTTC
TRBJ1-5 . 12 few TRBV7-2 CASSSTNQPQHF TGTGCCAGCAGCTCCACAAATCAGCCCCAGCATTTT
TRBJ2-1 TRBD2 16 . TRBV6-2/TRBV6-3 CASRKVAGVPYNEQFF TGTGCCAGCAGGAAAGTAGCGGGAGTACCCTACAATGAGCAGTTCTTC
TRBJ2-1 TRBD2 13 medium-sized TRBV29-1 CRVIAGGYNEQFF TGCAGGGTCATAGCGGGGGGTTACAATGAGCAGTTCTTC